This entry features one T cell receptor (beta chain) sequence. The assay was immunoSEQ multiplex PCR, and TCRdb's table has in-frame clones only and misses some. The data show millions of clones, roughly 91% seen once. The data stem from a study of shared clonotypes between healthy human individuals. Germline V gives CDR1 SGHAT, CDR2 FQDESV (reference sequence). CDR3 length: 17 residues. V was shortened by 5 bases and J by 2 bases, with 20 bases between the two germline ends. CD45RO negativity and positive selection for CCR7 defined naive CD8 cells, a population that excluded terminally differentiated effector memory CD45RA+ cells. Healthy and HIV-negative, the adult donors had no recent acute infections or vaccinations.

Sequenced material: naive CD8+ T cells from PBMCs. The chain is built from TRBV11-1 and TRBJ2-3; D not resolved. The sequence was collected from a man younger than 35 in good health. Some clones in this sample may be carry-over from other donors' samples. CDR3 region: CASSGYFAPRATDTQYF. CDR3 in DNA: TGTGCCAGCAGCGGTTATTTTGCGCCGAGAGCCACAGATACGCAGTATTTT. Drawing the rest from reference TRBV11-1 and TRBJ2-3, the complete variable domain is EAEVAQSPRYKITEKSQAVAFWCDPISGHATLYWYRQILGQGPELLVQFQDESVVDDSQLPKDRFSAERLKGVDSTLKIQPAELGDSAMYLCASSGYFAPRATDTQYFGPGTRLTVL.